A single sample gave rise to the 5 T cell receptor beta chains below, sequenced in a study of OX40 agonist ivuxolimab in advanced cancers. Assay used: immunoSEQ multiplex PCR; TCRdb lists only in-frame clones, some missing. Of some 50,000 clones in the sample, about three quarters were seen once. The sequences come from CD4+ or CD8+ T cells sorted from blood, collected in a trial of the OX40 agonist ivuxolimab. All receptors come from an adult with an advanced solid tumor such as melanoma, head and neck, liver or kidney cancer.

The genes are TRBV15 and TRBJ1-6; possibly TRBD1 for D (5 bases). Trimming cost V 2 bases and J 7 bases, with 9 bases left between them. Germline assignment: CDR1 LNHNV and CDR2 YYDKDF (reference sequence). The CDR3 runs 14 residues. The CDR3 DNA sequence: TGTGCCACCAGCAGACCGACAGAGAATTCACCCCTCCACTTT. Amino acids: CATSRPTENSPLHF.

The V gene is TRBV6-1, the J gene TRBJ1-1; TRBD1 might be the D (6 bases). The length of the CDR3 is 14 residues. Germline assignment: CDR1 MNHNS and CDR2 SASEGT. V lost 2 bases and J lost 6, with 13 bases in between. The chain's CDR3 is CASSESWGAPEAFF. The CDR3, as DNA: TGTGCCAGCAGTGAAAGTTGGGGGGCGCCTGAAGCTTTCTTT.

This clone is a singleton in its sample. This sample includes further DNA sequences coding for the same CDR3. The chain employs TRBV19 and TRBJ2-3, with D maybe TRBD2 (5 bases). From germline, CDR1 is LNHDA and CDR2 SQIVND (reference sequence). The CDR3 is 13 amino acids. V was trimmed by 3 bases and J by 3 bases, leaving 7 bases between them. CDR3 protein: CASSMSGTDTQYF. The DNA of the CDR3 is TGTGCCAGTAGTATGTCGGGAACAGATACGCAGTATTTT.

This chain connects TRBV7-2 to TRBJ1-2, with D hard to call. Deletions cut 1 base from V and 7 bases from J, with 10 bases between. The CDR3 is 13 amino acids. Germline V lookup: CDR1 SGHTA, CDR2 FQGNSA. CDR3 residues: CASSLELFFGYTF. CDR3 nucleotide sequence: TGTGCCAGCAGCTTAGAACTTTTTTTTGGCTACACCTTC.

V is TRBV30 and J is TRBJ1-1, with D unclear. The CDR3 runs to 13 residues. Germline V lookup: CDR1 GTSNPN, CDR2 SVGIG (reference sequence). V was shortened by 3 bases and J by 4 bases, with 12 bases between the two germline ends. CDR3 sequence (DNA): TGTGCCTGGAGCGGCAGGCTAAGCACTGAAGCTTTCTTT. Protein sequence: CAWSGRLSTEAFF.